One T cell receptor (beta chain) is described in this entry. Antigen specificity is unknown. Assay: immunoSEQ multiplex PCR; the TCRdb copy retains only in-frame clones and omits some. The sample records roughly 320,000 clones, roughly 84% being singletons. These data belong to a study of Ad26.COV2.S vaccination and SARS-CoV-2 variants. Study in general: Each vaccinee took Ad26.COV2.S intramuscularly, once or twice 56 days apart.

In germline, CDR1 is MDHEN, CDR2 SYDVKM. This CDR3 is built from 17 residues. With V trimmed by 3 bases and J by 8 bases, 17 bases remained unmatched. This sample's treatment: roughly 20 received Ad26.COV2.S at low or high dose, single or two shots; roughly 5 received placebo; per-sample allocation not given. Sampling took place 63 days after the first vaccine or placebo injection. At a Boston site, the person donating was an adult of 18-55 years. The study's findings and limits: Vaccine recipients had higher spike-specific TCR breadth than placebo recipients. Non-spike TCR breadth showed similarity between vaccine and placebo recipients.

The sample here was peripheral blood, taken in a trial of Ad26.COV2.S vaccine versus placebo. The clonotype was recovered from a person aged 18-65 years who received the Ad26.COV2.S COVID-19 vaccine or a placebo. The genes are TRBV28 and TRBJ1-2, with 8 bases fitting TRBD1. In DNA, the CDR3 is TGTGCCAGCAGTTTCCCAACCGCGGGCCAGGGGGCGCGAGGCTACACCTTC. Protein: CASSFPTAGQGARGYTF.